Sequencing of this TCR beta chain was carried out in a study of post-analysis software for immune sequencing data. As for the study in general: Relapsing-remitting, secondary progressive and progressive-relapsing courses of multiple sclerosis were included.

Concerning this clonotype itself: What it binds is unknown.

Overall study results and limits: Under the F measure, samples that were prepared in one batch clustered strongly together.

TCR beta cDNA libraries had unique molecular identifiers. Roughly 0.5 million cDNA molecules were obtained from roughly 1.1 to 9.2 million T cells. TCRdb analysed the PCR reads with MiXCR anew, one entry per CDR3 protein. Of some 700,000 distinct CDR3 sequences detected, roughly three fifths appear once; the ten largest clones hold approximately 11%. This TCR derives from a girl between 2 and 10 years old with multiple sclerosis. The material sequenced was blood.

For the CDR3, the DNA is TGTGCCAGCAGTTTTAGCGCAAACGGCGCGGCCCAGTACTTC. This encodes CASSFSANGAAQYF. V gene TRBV28 combines with J gene TRBJ2-5; a weak D match, TRBD2 (5 bases). Trimming cost V 3 bases and J 9 bases, with 17 bases left between them. The germline gives CDR1 MDHEN, CDR2 SYDVKM. The CDR3 is 14 residues long.